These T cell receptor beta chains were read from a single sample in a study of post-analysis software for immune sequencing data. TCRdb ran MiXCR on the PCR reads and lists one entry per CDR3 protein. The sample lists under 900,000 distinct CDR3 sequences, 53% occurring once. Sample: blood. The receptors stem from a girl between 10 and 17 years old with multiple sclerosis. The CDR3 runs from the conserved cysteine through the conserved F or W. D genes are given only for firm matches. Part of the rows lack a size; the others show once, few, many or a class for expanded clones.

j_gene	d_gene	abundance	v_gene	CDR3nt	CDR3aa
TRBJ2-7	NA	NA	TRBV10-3	TGTGCCATCAGTGAGTCTTACTCGGGTCTGGGCCTAAGCTCCTACGAGCAGTACTTC	CAISESYSGLGLSSYEQYF
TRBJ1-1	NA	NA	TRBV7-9	TGTGCCAGCAGCTTATCGGCGAACACTGAAGCTTTCTTT	CASSLSANTEAFF
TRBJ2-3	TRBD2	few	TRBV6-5	TGTGCCAGCAGCCCTACTAGCGGTAGTCAGTATTTT	CASSPTSGSQYF
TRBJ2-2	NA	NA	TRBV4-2	TGTGCCAGCAGCCAAGAAATTGCGGACGGTTACACCGGGGAGCTGTTTTTT	CASSQEIADGYTGELFF
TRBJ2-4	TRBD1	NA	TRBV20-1	TGCAGTGCCCTGGACAGGGGGCGATTGGTTCAGTACTTC	CSALDRGRLVQYF
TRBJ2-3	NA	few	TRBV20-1	TGCAGTGCTCAAATACTAGCTCGCACAGATACGCAGTATTTT	CSAQILARTDTQYF
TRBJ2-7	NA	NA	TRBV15	TGTGCCACCAGCAGAACCCTAGAGGTAGCGGTCTACGAGCAGTACTTC	CATSRTLEVAVYEQYF
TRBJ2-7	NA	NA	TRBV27	TGTGCCAGCAAGGGCGCCTACGGACCCCACGAGCAGTACTTC	CASKGAYGPHEQYF
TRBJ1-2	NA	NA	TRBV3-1	TGTGCCAGCAGCCAGCAAGTTTGGAGTGGCTACACCTTC	CASSQQVWSGYTF
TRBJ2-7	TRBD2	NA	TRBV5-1	TGCGCCAGCAGCTTGGAGGTTAGCGGGGCTCTGGGCGAGCAGTACTTC	CASSLEVSGALGEQYF
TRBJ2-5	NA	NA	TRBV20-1	TGCAGTGCTAGAGGGCGCGGGCGGAGGCTCCAAGAGACCCAGTACTTC	CSARGRGRRLQETQYF
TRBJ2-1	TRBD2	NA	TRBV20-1	TGCAGTGCCGGGGAAGGTAGCGGGAGCTCTGAGCAGTTCTTC	CSAGEGSGSSEQFF
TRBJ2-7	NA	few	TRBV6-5	TGTGCCAGCTCCGGGTATCCCTACGAGCAGTACTTC	CASSGYPYEQYF
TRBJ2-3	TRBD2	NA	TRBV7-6	TGTGCCAGCAGCTTAGCTAGCGGGGGGGTCGATACGCAGTATTTT	CASSLASGGVDTQYF
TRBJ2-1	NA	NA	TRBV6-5	TGTGCCAGCGCCGTCTCCAATGAGCAGTTCTTC	CASAVSNEQFF
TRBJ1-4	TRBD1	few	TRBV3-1	TGTGCCAGCAGCCCGAGGGGGCTTGATGAAAAACTGTTTTTT	CASSPRGLDEKLFF
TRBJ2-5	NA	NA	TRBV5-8	TGTGCCAGCAGCCCGAATAAAAAGGGGACGGAGACCCAGTACTTC	CASSPNKKGTETQYF
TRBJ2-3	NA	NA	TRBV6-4	TGTGCCAGCAGTGACGAGGGCGGAAGCACAGATACGCAGTATTTT	CASSDEGGSTDTQYF
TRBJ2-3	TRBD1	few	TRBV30	TGTGCCTCGGGACAGGGACTCACAGATACGCAGTATTTT	CASGQGLTDTQYF
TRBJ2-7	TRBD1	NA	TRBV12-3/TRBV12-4	TGTGCCAGCAGTTTAGGGGACAGTAGGAGCTCCTACGAGCAGTACTTC	CASSLGDSRSSYEQYF
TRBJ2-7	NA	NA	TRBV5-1	TGCGCCAGCAGCTTTGGGGGTACCCGGGTCTACGAGCAGTACTTC	CASSFGGTRVYEQYF
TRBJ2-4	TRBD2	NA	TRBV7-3	TGTGCCAGCAGCAAACTAGCGGGGGCGGGCAAAAACATTCAGTACTTC	CASSKLAGAGKNIQYF
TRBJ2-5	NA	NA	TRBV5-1	TGCGCCAGCAGCCAAGCCCCACGGGACTCCCAAGAGACCCAGTACTTC	CASSQAPRDSQETQYF
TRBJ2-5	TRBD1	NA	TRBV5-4	TGTGCCAGCAGCTTGAGTATAGGACAGGGGCAGCGAGAGACCCAGTACTTC	CASSLSIGQGQRETQYF
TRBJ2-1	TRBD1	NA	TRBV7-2	TGTGCCAGCAGCATAAGACAGGGAACGAATGAGCAGTTCTTC	CASSIRQGTNEQFF
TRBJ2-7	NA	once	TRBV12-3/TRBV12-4	TGTGCCAGCAGTTTCAGTATGTACGAGCAGTACTTC	CASSFSMYEQYF
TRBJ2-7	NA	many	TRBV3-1	TGTGCCAGCAGCCACCAGAATGCCTACGAGCAGTACTTC	CASSHQNAYEQYF
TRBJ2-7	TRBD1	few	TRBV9	TGTGCCAGCAGCGCGAATAAGAGGACAGGGGCCTACGAGCAGTACTTC	CASSANKRTGAYEQYF